The table lists the clone carrying this TCR beta chain with many counts. As yet, its antigen is unknown. These data are taken from a study of T-cell reconstitution after alpha-beta-depleted transplantation in children. Points from the study as a whole: Roughly two months post-transplant, alpha-beta T cells reportedly originated from several hundred graft clones that had expanded. Diversity of TCRbeta at day 60 was high in some patients, arising from surviving recipient T cells and thymic progenitors.

The TCRbeta library incorporated unique molecular identifiers. MiXCR, applied by TCRdb to the PCR reads, yields one record per CDR3 protein. The sample shows roughly 400,000 distinct CDR3 sequences, over 40% of them seen only once. CDR1 SGHKS and CDR2 YYEKEE come from the germline V gene (reference sequence). The length of the CDR3 is 17 residues. V lost 2 bases and J lost 2, with 20 bases in between. Sequenced material: PBMCs, taken before TCRalphabeta/CD19-depleted stem cell transplant. The TCR originated in a girl aged 2 to 9 with aplastic anemia, due to receive a stem cell transplant. The chain carries TRBV5-5 and TRBJ2-7; D ambiguous. CDR3 loop: CASSFLAGMGLAYEQYF. The CDR3 DNA follows: TGTGCCAGCAGCTTTCTGGCAGGAATGGGTCTGGCCTACGAGCAGTACTTC.